The sequence of this T cell receptor beta chain was determined in a study of immune heterogeneity within non-small cell lung tumors. Broader study findings: Clonotypes of T-cell receptor beta found at high frequency were largely distinct between individual patients.

Notes on this clonotype: Its antigen is undetermined. Germline and junction disagree at one end, which may indicate a read error.

For the TCR beta CDR3, multiplex PCR with 32 V and 13 J primers performed the amplification. TCRdb independently ran MiXCR on the multiplex PCR reads; one entry per CDR3 protein. Of tens of thousands of distinct CDR3 sequences listed, about 29% are singletons. Bulk tumor genomic DNA served as template, at around 600 ng per sample. Far-apart biopsies, several per primary tumor, were taken during surgery. Curative surgery was performed on patients who had untreated, newly diagnosed non-small cell lung cancer. This CDR3 region has 15 residues. Germline loops: CDR1 LGHDT, CDR2 YNNKEL (reference sequence).

The sample consisted of lung tumor tissue. This sequence was found in a man in his forties or fifties with non-small cell lung cancer. The chain employs TRBV3-1 and TRBJ1-5; D not certain. The CDR3 DNA reads as TGTGCCAGCAGTCAAGATAACCGGGGTAGACGGCCCCAGCATTTT. This codes for CASSQDNRGRRPQHF.